This T cell receptor (beta chain) was sequenced for a study of shared clonotypes between healthy human individuals. Sequencing used immunoSEQ multiplex PCR; TCRdb keeps in-frame clones, though not all of them. The data show approximately 2.4 million clones, with approximately 95% seen just once and roughly 0.13% held by the top ten. The CDR3 loop spans 15 amino acids. Trimming pared 4 bases from V and 9 bases from J, leaving 19 bases between. Germline V CDR1 and CDR2: MDHEN, SYDVKM. Study-wide points: Compared with clonotypes that all four donors shared, non-shared clonotypes had lower generation probabilities.

Only one count was recorded for this clone. Its antigen is currently unknown. The rearrangement joins TRBV28 to TRBJ2-1, with D possibly TRBD1 on 6 matching bases. The source of this sequence is a man aged 18 to 29 in good health. The source material was naive CD4+ T cells sorted from blood. Subset in this sample: CD45RA+ positively selected. CDR3 sequence (DNA): TGTGCCAGCAGTTCCCTGGGTTCAGGGGTCGGTGAGCAGTTCTTC. Residues: CASSSLGSGVGEQFF.